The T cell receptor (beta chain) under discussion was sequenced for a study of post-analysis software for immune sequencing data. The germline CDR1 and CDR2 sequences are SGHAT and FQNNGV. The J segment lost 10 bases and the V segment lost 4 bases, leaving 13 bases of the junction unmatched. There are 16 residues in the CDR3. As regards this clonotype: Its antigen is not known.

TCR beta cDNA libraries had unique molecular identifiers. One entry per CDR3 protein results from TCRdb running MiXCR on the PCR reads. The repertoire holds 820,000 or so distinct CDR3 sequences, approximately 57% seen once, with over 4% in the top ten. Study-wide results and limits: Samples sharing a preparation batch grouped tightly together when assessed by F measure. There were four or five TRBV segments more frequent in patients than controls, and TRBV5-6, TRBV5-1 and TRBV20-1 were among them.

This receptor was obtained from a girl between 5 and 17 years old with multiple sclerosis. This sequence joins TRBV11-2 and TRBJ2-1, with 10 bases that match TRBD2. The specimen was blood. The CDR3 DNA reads TGTGCCAGCAGCTCCGGGCTAGCGGGAGCTAAGGGAGAGCAGTTCTTC. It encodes CASSSGLAGAKGEQFF.